A selection of T cell receptor beta chains follows, all from one sample in a study of CD8+ T cells in alopecia areata. The repertoire was sequenced with immunoSEQ multiplex PCR; TCRdb's copy has only in-frame clones and lacks some. The sample has some 150,000 clones; approximately 65% are singletons. Specimen: CD8+ T cells sorted from blood, collected at week 0. These receptors came from a human donor with alopecia areata. Both conserved end residues are part of each CDR3. Fields, in order: clone size, J gene, V gene, CDR3 protein. The size of a clone is reported for some rows only, either as once, few or many, or as a class for expanded clones.

. | TRBJ2-1 | TRBV9 | CASSGSGLADNEQFF
. | TRBJ2-1 | TRBV5-1 | CASEGDLNEQFF
. | TRBJ1-1 | TRBV7-9 | CASSSPTGTLEAFF
. | TRBJ2-5 | TRBV19 | CASNPDPAVETQYF
. | TRBJ1-6 | TRBV9 | CASSPGTGSSYNSPLHF
. | TRBJ2-6 | TRBV11-2 | CASRRAGSSGANVLTF
. | TRBJ1-1 | TRBV14 | CASSHRGAEAFF
. | TRBJ2-1 | TRBV7-9 | CASSPAGGSEQFF
. | TRBJ1-1 | TRBV5-6 | CASSLGYAEAFF
. | TRBJ2-1 | TRBV29-1 | CSVEGTPGTDWHEQFF
few | TRBJ1-5 | TRBV13 | CASSLLNQPQHF
once | TRBJ2-7 | TRBV11-3 | CASSPEGQGRDEQYF
. | TRBJ2-1 | TRBV2 | CASKTRQGVYNEQFF
. | TRBJ2-1 | TRBV13 | CASSDGVGYNEQFF
. | TRBJ2-7 | TRBV5-6 | CASSFPSGESSYEQYF
. | TRBJ2-7 | TRBV5-1 | CASSLTSLVVVSYEQYF
few | TRBJ2-7 | TRBV7-9 | CASSLPGKSYEQYF
. | TRBJ1-3 | TRBV7-6 | CASSGGNTIYF
. | TRBJ1-1 | TRBV6-5 | CASSQDSVEAFF
. | TRBJ1-2 | TRBV4-2 | CASSQARELLGYTF